The T cell receptor beta chain described here comes from a study of OX40 agonist ivuxolimab in advanced cancers. Study background: Participants could have had prior anti-PD-1, anti-PD-L1 or anti-CTLA-4 therapy, and less than 45% had some. Whole-study findings and limits: Among T cells, CD8+ cells averaged more expanded clones than CD4+ cells. What antigens the expanded peripheral T cells recognized was never established.

On this clone: Its target is unknown.

The CDR3 extends over 16 amino acids. Germline V gene lookup returns CDR1 SGHDT and CDR2 YYEEEE. The J segment lost 8 bases and the V segment lost 5 bases, leaving 16 bases of the junction unmatched. TCRdb's copy holds only in-frame clones and misses some; the assay was immunoSEQ multiplex PCR. The sample holds 50,000 to 80,000 clones, 84% seen once. No patient had autoimmune disease or received systemic immunosuppression. The V gene is TRBV5-6, the J gene TRBJ1-2, with 9 bases lining up with TRBD1. This clonotype originated in an adult with an advanced solid tumor such as melanoma, head and neck, liver or kidney cancer. The sample in question was CD4+ or CD8+ T cells sorted from blood, obtained in a trial of the OX40 agonist ivuxolimab. The CDR3 DNA sequence: TGTGCCAGCAGTCTTTGGGGACAGGGAACGTCTATAGGCTACACCTTC. Its protein is CASSLWGQGTSIGYTF.